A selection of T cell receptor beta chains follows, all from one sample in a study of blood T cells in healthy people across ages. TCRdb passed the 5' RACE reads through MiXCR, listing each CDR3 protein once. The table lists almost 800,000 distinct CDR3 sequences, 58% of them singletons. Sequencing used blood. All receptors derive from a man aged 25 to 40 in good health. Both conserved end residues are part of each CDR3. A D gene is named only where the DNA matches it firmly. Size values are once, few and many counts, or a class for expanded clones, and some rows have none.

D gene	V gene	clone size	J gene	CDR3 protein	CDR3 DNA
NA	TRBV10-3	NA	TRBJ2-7	CAIRQRGSAYEQYF	TGTGCCATCAGACAACGAGGGTCAGCCTACGAGCAGTACTTC
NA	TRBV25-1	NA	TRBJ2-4	CASSAPSTRKYF	TGTGCCAGCAGTGCCCCCTCGACCAGAAAGTACTTC
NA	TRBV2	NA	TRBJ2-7	CASLFEVSYEQYF	TGTGCCAGCCTATTTGAGGTTTCCTACGAGCAGTACTTC
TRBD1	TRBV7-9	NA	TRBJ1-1	CASSPTPGQGETEAFF	TGTGCCAGCAGCCCCACCCCGGGACAGGGAGAGACTGAAGCTTTCTTT
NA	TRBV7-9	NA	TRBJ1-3	CASSLGSDARSGNTIYF	TGTGCCAGCAGCTTAGGGTCCGACGCTCGCTCTGGAAACACCATATATTTT
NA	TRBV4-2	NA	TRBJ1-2	CASSQDGQIYGYTF	TGTGCCAGCAGCCAAGACGGGCAAATCTATGGCTACACCTTC
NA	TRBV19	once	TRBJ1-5	CASSIAAQPQHF	TGTGCCAGTAGTATTGCCGCTCAGCCCCAGCATTTT
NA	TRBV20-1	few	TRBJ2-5	CSARGPLETQYF	TGCAGTGCTAGAGGCCCGCTGGAGACCCAGTACTTC
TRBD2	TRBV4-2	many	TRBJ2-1	CASSQPSGRNEQFF	TGTGCCAGCAGCCAGCCTAGCGGGAGAAATGAGCAGTTCTTC
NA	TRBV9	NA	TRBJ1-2	CASSVASREEGLYGYTF	TGTGCCAGCAGCGTAGCTAGTCGGGAGGAGGGACTCTATGGCTACACCTTC
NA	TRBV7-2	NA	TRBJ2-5	CASSLAMGPGETQYF	TGTGCCAGCAGCTTAGCTATGGGCCCGGGAGAGACCCAGTACTTC
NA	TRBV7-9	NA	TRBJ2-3	CASSSGTVTDTQYF	TGTGCCAGCAGCTCTGGGACCGTCACAGATACGCAGTATTTT
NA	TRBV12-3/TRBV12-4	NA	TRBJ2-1	CASSFRRDADNEQFF	TGTGCCAGCAGTTTTAGACGGGATGCCGACAATGAACAGTTCTTC
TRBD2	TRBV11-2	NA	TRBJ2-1	CAGSLAGVYNEQFF	TGTGCCGGCAGCTTAGCGGGGGTGTACAATGAGCAGTTCTTC
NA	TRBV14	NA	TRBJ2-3	CASWSPSTDTQYF	TGTGCCAGCTGGAGTCCTAGCACAGATACGCAGTATTTT